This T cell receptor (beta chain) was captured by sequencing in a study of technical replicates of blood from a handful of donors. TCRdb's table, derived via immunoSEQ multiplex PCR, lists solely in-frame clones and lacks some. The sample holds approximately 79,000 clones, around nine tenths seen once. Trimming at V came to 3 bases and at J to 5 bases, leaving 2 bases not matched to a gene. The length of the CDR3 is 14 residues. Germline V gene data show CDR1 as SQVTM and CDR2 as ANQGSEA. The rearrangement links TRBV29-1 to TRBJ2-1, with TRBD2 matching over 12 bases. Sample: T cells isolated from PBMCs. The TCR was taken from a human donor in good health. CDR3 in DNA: TGCAGCGTTGAGAGACTAGCGGGAGACAATGAGCAGTTCTTC. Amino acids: CSVERLAGDNEQFF.